The 4 T cell receptor beta chains below all came from one sample that was sequenced in a study of cytomegalovirus exposure and HLA in healthy donors. Primers included in the PCR were 60 Vbeta and 13 Jbeta primers. Libraries were prepared by immunoSEQ multiplex PCR; TCRdb keeps only in-frame clonotypes and omits some of them. Altogether 70,000 to 95,000 clones are present, more than 60% being singletons, with the ten largest covering approximately 1.5%. Sequencing used PBMCs. All receptors derive from a man in his forties in good health and CMV-seronegative.

This clone was recorded a few times. Other DNA sequences of this sample code for an identical CDR3. The chain couples TRBV6-1 to TRBJ2-1; tentative D call: TRBD2 (6 bases). The V end lost 0 bases, the J end lost 0 bases, and 6 bases lay between the germline ends. Germline CDR1 reads MNHNS; CDR2 reads SASEGT. The CDR3 has 15 amino acids. CDR3 DNA: TGTGCCAGCAGTGAAGCGGGAGGCTCCTACAATGAGCAGTTCTTC. Amino acid sequence: CASSEAGGSYNEQFF.

The chain uses TRBV27 and TRBJ2-7; 9 nucleotides agree with TRBD1. This CDR3 region has 15 residues. V was pared by 3 bases and J by 3 bases, with 6 bases of the junction left unmatched. The V gene's germline CDR1 is MNHEY and CDR2 SMNVEV (reference sequence). The CDR3 protein is CASSLAGQGFYEQYF. The CDR3 DNA reads TGTGCCAGCAGTTTGGCGGGACAGGGCTTCTACGAGCAGTACTTC.

This rearrangement joins TRBV18 to TRBJ1-1, with TRBD1 matching 12 bases. Looked up from germline, CDR1 is KGHSH and CDR2 is LQKENI. The CDR3 is 19 residues long. The V segment lost 2 bases and the J segment 4 bases; nucleotides outside the gene matches: 14. CDR3 region: CASSPWKGTGGLSGTEAFF. The CDR3 DNA is TGTGCCAGCTCACCATGGAAAGGGACAGGGGGCTTATCCGGCACTGAAGCTTTCTTT.

J is TRBJ1-5 and V is TRBV28, with D maybe TRBD1 (5 bases). CDR1 is MDHEN and CDR2 is SYDVKM in the germline V gene. The V end lost 3 bases, the J end lost 7 bases, and 13 bases lay between the germline ends. This CDR3 region has 14 residues. The CDR3 is CASSFLQGSQPQHF. As DNA, the CDR3 is TGTGCCAGCAGTTTTCTCCAGGGTTCGCAGCCCCAGCATTTT.